This T cell receptor beta chain was sequenced during a study of identical twins. Germline lookup yields CDR1 SEHNR and CDR2 FQNEAQ (reference sequence). CDR3 length equals 15 residues. V lost 4 bases and J lost 0, with 10 bases in between. One entry per CDR3 protein results from TCRdb running MiXCR on the 5' RACE reads. The sample includes hundreds of thousands of distinct CDR3 sequences, 15% to 20% of them seen just once. This sample also belongs to another study, concerning T cells expressing NK-cell markers. That paper notes: Each TCR beta repertoire originated in sorted T cells that were CD3+CD56+NKG2C+, CD3+CD56+NKG2C- or CD3+CD56-NKG2C+.

This clonotype originated in a woman under 30 in good health. V is TRBV7-9 and J is TRBJ2-1; D gene uncertain. Input material: PBMCs. CDR3 sequence: CASSSPGRSYNEQFF. Here the CDR3 DNA reads TGTGCCAGCAGCTCCCCAGGACGCTCCTACAATGAGCAGTTCTTC.